The clone carrying this T cell receptor (beta chain) came up once. V lost 2 bases and J lost 5; bases outside the gene matches: 4. Germline CDR1 is LNHDA and CDR2 is SQIVND (reference sequence). This CDR3 comprises 14 residues. Original processing methods: The assay estimated nucleated cells by amplifying reference gene primers. Assay: immunoSEQ multiplex PCR; the TCRdb copy retains only in-frame clones and omits some. V and J calls and clone size are given by that table; D and trimming were obtained from the DNA. Of approximately 460,000 clones in the sample, about 91% were seen once. The sample originates from a study of blood T cell repertoires in COVID-19. Study-level background: Donors in the United States, Italy and Spain gave samples during acute or convalescent COVID-19.

Those enrolled in Seattle joined during active infection and were followed longitudinally afterward. The clonotype was recovered from a man between 18 and 29 years old with COVID-19, enrolled during active disease. This rearrangement joins TRBV19 to TRBJ2-5, with 8 positions matching TRBD2. The sample comprised peripheral blood. In nucleotides, the CDR3 is TGTGCCAGTAGTATAAGTGCTAGCGGGGAGACCCAGTACTTC. This codes for CASSISASGETQYF.